This TCR beta chain is drawn from a study of blood T cell repertoires in COVID-19. Across the whole study: Researchers got acute and convalescent COVID-19 samples from the United States, Italy and Spain. PBMCs, B-cell-depleted T cells, or T cells provided the cDNA or gDNA that made up the material.

J was trimmed by 0 bases and V by 11 bases; bases with no gene match: 6. Germline V CDR1 and CDR2: LNHDA, SQIVND (reference sequence). The CDR3 consists of 13 residues. Generated by immunoSEQ multiplex PCR, the TCRdb table keeps only in-frame clones and is missing some. The sample contains roughly 290,000 clones, 70% to 90% of which appear only once. Participants' own reports of clinical history determined their cohort assignment. Sequenced input: PBMCs or T cells enriched from blood (not recorded which). The source of this sequence is a woman between 25 and 40 years old who had recovered from COVID-19. The chain carries TRBV19 and TRBJ2-7; 8 positions match TRBD1. This chain's CDR3 is CACRDRGSYEQYF. The CDR3 DNA follows: TGTGCCTGCCGAGACAGGGGCTCCTACGAGCAGTACTTC.